This T cell receptor beta chain appears in the sequencing data of a study of vaccination and CD4 T cells after COVID-19. Between the trimmed V and J ends, which lost 5 bases and 6 bases, there was a span of 9 bases. The CDR3 is 12 residues long. Germline values: CDR1 SGHNT, CDR2 YENEEA. Cultured CD4+ T-cell DNA underwent Oncomine TCR Beta short-read sequencing. One entry per CDR3 protein results from TCRdb running MiXCR on the PCR reads. The sample carries 20,000 or so distinct CDR3 sequences, approximately 60% recorded once. As for treatment: approximately nine-day PBMC culture with coronavirus spike peptide pools or control peptides (ViraFEST assay). PBMCs, plated at approximately 2 million per well, were grown in the presence of 9.5 to 10 IU/ml IL-2 and roughly 10 ug/ml peptide pools. For this clonotype: Antigen: not known.

The chain carries TRBV11-3 and TRBJ2-3, with D maybe TRBD2 (5 bases). The sequenced material came from CD4+ T cells from blood, cultured in vitro. The sequence was collected from a human donor who had recovered from COVID-19. The CDR3 spells CASSPERDTQYF. The CDR3 DNA follows: TGTGCCAGCAGCCCCGAGCGGGATACGCAGTATTTT.